What follows are 28 T cell receptor beta chains derived from one specimen sequenced in a study of vaccination effects on CD4 cells after COVID-19. This table comes from immunoSEQ multiplex PCR, and its TCRdb copy is limited to in-frame clones, with some not included. The sample holds about 20,000 clones, 70% to 80% seen once. Expansion of antigen-specific CD4+ T cells with viral peptide pools was carried out by the ViraFEST assay before sequencing. Between days 9 and 10 of culture, CD4+ T cells were separated out. No antigens are known for them. Specimen: CD4+ T cells from PBMCs cultured with HCoV-229E spike peptides, collected before COVID-19 vaccination. These receptor sequences come from a human donor who received a COVID-19 vaccine.

This CDR3 reads CASSERDTQYF. CDR3 nucleotide sequence: TGTGCCAGCAGTGAGCGAGATACGCAGTATTTT. The rearrangement joins TRBV2 to TRBJ2-3; D is uncertain. Germline assignment: CDR1 SNHLY and CDR2 FYNNEI. V was shortened by 3 bases and J by 5 bases, with 3 bases between the two germline ends. The CDR3 contains 11 residues.

The chain links TRBV18 to TRBJ1-1; TRBD1 agrees at 7 bases. Germline trimming cut 4 bases from V and 11 bases from J; bases unmatched to any gene: 16. Looked up from germline, CDR1 is KGHSH and CDR2 is LQKENI. CDR3 length equals 15 residues. CDR3 region: CASSLRTGTADGAFF. In DNA, the CDR3 is TGTGCCAGCTCACTGCGTACCGGGACAGCGGATGGGGCTTTCTTT. Filled out from reference TRBV18 and TRBJ1-1, the complete variable domain reads NAGVMQNPRHLVRRRGQEARLRCSPMKGHSHVYWYRQLPEEGLKFMVYLQKENIIDESGMPKERFSAEFPKEGPSILRIQQVVRGDSAAYFCASSLRTGTADGAFFGQGTRLTVV.

The chain has TRBV27 and TRBJ2-3, with TRBD2 matching 11 bases. Trimming removed 6 bases from V and 4 bases from J; junction bases left unmatched: 6. This CDR3 spans 15 amino acids. Germline values: CDR1 MNHEY, CDR2 SMNVEV (reference sequence). This CDR3 is CASRGASGRSDTQYF. DNA of the CDR3: TGTGCCAGCAGGGGGGCTAGCGGGAGGTCAGATACGCAGTATTTT.

The chain links TRBV27 to TRBJ2-3; 13 bases are a match to TRBD2. The CDR3 runs 16 residues. Trimming took 6 bases from V and 3 from J; bases not matched to a gene: 6. Germline CDR1 MNHEY, CDR2 SMNVEV (reference sequence). The CDR3 here is CASSRTSGSGTDTQYF. CDR3 in DNA: TGTGCCAGCAGCCGGACTAGCGGGAGTGGTACAGATACGCAGTATTTT.

This clone has only a few counts. The CDR3 region is CASSLVGQGTGNTIYF. Written as DNA, the CDR3 is TGTGCCAGCAGCTTAGTAGGCCAGGGGACTGGAAACACCATATATTTT. This chain links TRBV7-2 with TRBJ1-3, with a weak D call TRBD1 (6 bases). CDR1 is SGHTA, CDR2 FQGNSA, per germline. V shed 1 base and J shed 2 bases, with 12 bases lying between them. This CDR3 has 16 residues.

This clone was seen a handful of times. This CDR3 is CASSLMQGGSPLHF. The CDR3 bases are TGTGCCAGCAGCCTGATGCAGGGGGGGTCACCCCTCCACTTT. The chain has TRBV3-1 (or the pseudogene TRBV3-2) and TRBJ1-6; TRBD1 matches 7 bases. After removal of 4 bases from V and 10 bases from J, the junction contained 7 bases not matched to a gene. This CDR3 comprises 14 residues. CDR1 is LGHDT, CDR2 YNNKEL, per germline (reference sequence).

This chain links TRBV5-1 with TRBJ2-1; maybe TRBD2 (6 bases). V gave up 0 bases and J gave up 5 bases, with 27 bases separating them. Germline CDR1 SGHRS, CDR2 YFSETQ. This CDR3 has 20 amino acids. The CDR3 protein is CASSLAPTIGRAEINNEQFF. Written as DNA, the CDR3 is TGCGCCAGCAGCTTGGCCCCAACGATCGGGAGAGCGGAGATCAACAATGAGCAGTTCTTC.

This chain links TRBV11-3 with TRBJ2-1, with 10 bases aligning to TRBD2. Germline loops: CDR1 SGHNT, CDR2 YENEEA. The CDR3 loop spans 15 amino acids. V gave up 0 bases and J gave up 4 bases; unmatched junction bases: 0. CDR3 region: CASSLEAGGYNEQFF. DNA for the CDR3: TGTGCCAGCAGCTTAGAAGCGGGAGGGTACAATGAGCAGTTCTTC.

The chain is built from TRBV5-4 and TRBJ1-1, with a weak D call TRBD1 (6 bases). The CDR3 has 13 residues. CDR1 is SGHNT and CDR2 is YYREEE in the germline V gene (reference sequence). With 1 base removed from V and 7 bases from J, the gap between germline ends came to 11 bases. The DNA of the CDR3 is TGTGCCAGCAGCTTGTGGGGGGCGGGTGAAGCTTTCTTT. Residues: CASSLWGAGEAFF.

This clone was found a few times. Mismatch with germline at one junction end may stem from a read error. The J gene is TRBJ1-1, the V gene TRBV11-2; no clear D. CDR1 and CDR2 from the germline V gene are SGHAT and FQNNGV. There are 12 residues in the CDR3. The CDR3 spells CASSLPNSEAFF. The CDR3 DNA sequence: TGTGCCAGCAGCTTACCTAACAGTGAAGCTTTCTTT.

J is TRBJ2-7 and V is TRBV4-1, with TRBD1 matching 11 bases. The CDR3 is 14 amino acids. Germline V gene sequence: CDR1 MGHRA, CDR2 YSYEKL. V was clipped by 6 bases and J by 3 bases; unmatched bases: 4. CDR3 region: CASSRDRGIYEQYF. CDR3 bases: TGCGCCAGCAGTCGGGACAGGGGGATCTACGAGCAGTACTTC.

The chain has TRBV12-3 or TRBV12-4 and TRBJ1-2; 9 nucleotides line up with TRBD1. There are 13 residues in the CDR3. V shed 3 bases, J shed 5 bases, and the junction held 1 base outside the gene matches. As DNA, the CDR3 is TGTGCCAGCAGTTTCGGGACAGGGTATGGCTACACCTTC. It codes for CASSFGTGYGYTF.

The chain couples TRBV24-1 to TRBJ1-5; the D is unclear. The CDR3 runs to 14 residues. The V end lost 0 bases, the J end lost 7 bases, and 9 bases lay between the germline ends. Looked up from germline, CDR1 is KGHDR and CDR2 is SFDVKD. The CDR3: CATSDLRGWQPQHF. The CDR3 DNA reads TGTGCCACCAGTGATTTGCGAGGGTGGCAGCCCCAGCATTTT.

This clone occurred once. The rearrangement uses TRBV7-9 and TRBJ1-2; D is unclear. There are 16 residues in the CDR3. Germline values: CDR1 SEHNR, CDR2 FQNEAQ (reference sequence). The V end was cut by 0 bases, the J end by 6 bases, with 17 bases between. The CDR3 spells CASSLAPGDEGDGYTF. The CDR3 coding sequence is TGTGCCAGCAGCTTAGCTCCCGGGGATGAAGGAGATGGCTACACCTTC.

The V and J genes are TRBV5-1 and TRBJ1-3, with TRBD1 matching 8 bases. Germline trimming cut 4 bases from V and 4 bases from J; bases unmatched to any gene: 13. CDR1 SGHRS and CDR2 YFSETQ come from the germline V gene. This CDR3 has 17 amino acids. The CDR3 sequence is CASSPTVQGAAGNTIYF. CDR3 sequence (DNA): TGCGCCAGCAGCCCGACGGTCCAGGGGGCAGCGGGAAACACCATATATTTT.

The chain combines TRBV3-1 (or the pseudogene TRBV3-2) with TRBJ2-5; TRBD2 matches at 9 bases. The V gene's germline CDR1 is LGHDT and CDR2 YNNKEL (reference sequence). Losses at the gene ends were 6 bases for V and 3 bases for J; bases not matched to a gene: 2. The CDR3 is 13 residues long. The DNA of the CDR3 is TGTGCCAGCAGAAGACTAGCGGAAGAGACCCAGTACTTC. Translated: CASRRLAEETQYF.

This clone has just a few counts. V is TRBV5-1 and J is TRBJ1-3; the D gene is possibly TRBD1 (5 bases). CDR1 SGHRS and CDR2 YFSETQ come from the germline V gene. This CDR3 has 15 amino acids. V lost 4 bases and J lost 0, with 11 bases in between. The CDR3 nucleotides read TGCGCCAGCAGCCCAATGGACACCTCTGGAAACACCATATATTTT. Encoded protein: CASSPMDTSGNTIYF.

This chain links TRBV5-4 with TRBJ2-3; D unresolved. V was pared by 0 bases and J by 1 base, with 6 bases between. The CDR3 has 14 residues. Germline CDR1 and CDR2: SGHNT and YYREEE (reference sequence). Here the CDR3 DNA reads TGTGCCAGCAGCTTGGTCGTTCGCACAGATACGCAGTATTTT. The encoded protein is CASSLVVRTDTQYF. Full variable domain (outside the CDR3, taken from reference TRBV5-4 and TRBJ2-3): ETGVTQSPTHLIKTRGQQVTLRCSSQSGHNTVSWYQQALGQGPQFIFQYYREEENGRGNFPPRFSGLQFPNYSSELNVNALELDDSALYLCASSLVVRTDTQYFGPGTRLTVL.

This chain links TRBV30 with TRBJ2-1; perhaps D is TRBD1 or TRBD2 (6 bases each). With 4 bases removed from V and 7 bases from J, the gap between germline ends came to 20 bases. CDR3 length equals 15 residues. The germline V gene encodes CDR1 GTSNPN and CDR2 SVGIG (reference sequence). CDR3 sequence: CAWTRTRGPGNEQFF. DNA for the CDR3: TGTGCCTGGACCCGTACCCGGGGGCCGGGGAATGAGCAGTTCTTC.

V usage is TRBV11-2 and J usage is TRBJ1-6; D possibly corresponds to TRBD1 (6 bases). Germline V CDR1 and CDR2: SGHAT, FQNNGV. V lost 3 bases and J lost 5, with 11 bases in between. The length of the CDR3 is 15 residues. The CDR3 loop reads CASSFLSGDNSPLHF. DNA for the CDR3: TGTGCCAGCAGCTTTCTGTCAGGGGATAATTCACCCCTCCACTTT.

This clone was detected only once. This chain joins TRBV12-5 and TRBJ2-5; TRBD2 aligns across 11 bases. V lost 6 bases, J lost 0 bases, and 6 bases stayed unmatched. Germline CDR1 reads LGHNT; CDR2 reads FRNRAP. This CDR3 is built from 16 residues. The CDR3 DNA follows: TGTGCTAGTGGCTCCGGGACTAGCGGTTACCAAGAGACCCAGTACTTC. Amino acids: CASGSGTSGYQETQYF.

The chain recombines TRBV3-1 (or the pseudogene TRBV3-2) with TRBJ1-1, with D possibly being TRBD1 (6 bases). Trimming removed 5 bases from V and 9 bases from J, with 10 bases in between. This CDR3 has 11 residues. CDR1 LGHDT and CDR2 YNNKEL come from the germline V gene (reference sequence). CDR3: CASSAGQQAFF. DNA for the CDR3: TGTGCCAGCAGCGCAGGACAGCAAGCTTTCTTT.

The chain employs TRBV6-6 and TRBJ2-7, with D possibly matching TRBD2 (5 bases). V dropped 2 bases and J dropped 3 bases, with 5 bases sitting between them. Germline V gene sequence: CDR1 MNHNY, CDR2 SVGAGI (reference sequence). The CDR3 totals 12 residues. This CDR3 is CASSYDYYEQYF. The CDR3 nucleotides are TGTGCCAGCAGTTACGACTACTACGAGCAGTACTTC.

This clone has only a few counts. The rearrangement uses TRBV20-1 and TRBJ2-1; TRBD1 aligns across 7 bases. Germline V gene sequence: CDR1 DFQATT, CDR2 SNEGSKA (reference sequence). Trimming cost V 3 bases and J 4 bases; bases outside gene matches: 6. The CDR3 totals 14 residues. The CDR3 loop is CSASRGPQYNEQFF. The CDR3 bases are TGCAGTGCTAGTAGGGGGCCACAGTACAATGAGCAGTTCTTC.

This clone was seen a handful of times. J is TRBJ1-2 and V is TRBV9; no clear D. This CDR3 region has 11 residues. V was trimmed by 4 bases and J by 3 bases, leaving 4 bases between them. Germline CDR1 reads SGDLS; CDR2 reads YYNGEE. CDR3 sequence (DNA): TGTGCCAGCAGCTTAGACTATGGCTACACCTTC. Residues: CASSLDYGYTF.

This clone is judged large (0.1 to 1%). V gene TRBV7-2 combines with J gene TRBJ2-2, with 12 bases aligning to TRBD1. This CDR3 has 16 amino acids. V lost 1 base to trimming and J lost 7 bases; unmatched junction nucleotides: 4. CDR1 SGHTA and CDR2 FQGNSA come from the germline V gene. This CDR3 is CASSLGGQGAIGELFF. The CDR3 DNA reads as TGTGCCAGCAGCTTAGGGGGACAGGGGGCCATCGGGGAGCTGTTTTTT.

This clone showed up just a few times. The chain is built from TRBV19 and TRBJ2-7, with 8 positions matching TRBD2. The CDR3 spans 16 residues. Germline CDR1 and CDR2: LNHDA and SQIVND (reference sequence). After removal of 0 bases from V and 3 bases from J, the junction contained 7 bases not matched to a gene. The CDR3 here is CASSIELAVVGYEQYF. The CDR3 region has the DNA TGTGCCAGTAGTATAGAACTAGCGGTAGTTGGCTACGAGCAGTACTTC. Combining the CDR3 with reference TRBV19 and TRBJ2-7 gives the whole variable domain DGGITQSPKYLFRKEGQNVTLSCEQNLNHDAMYWYRQDPGQGLRLIYYSQIVNDFQKGDIAEGYSVSREKKESFPLTVTSAQKNPTAFYLCASSIELAVVGYEQYFGPGTRLTVT.

This clone showed up just once. This chain uses TRBV10-3 with TRBJ2-4, with a tentative D call TRBD1 (6 bases). Trimming stripped 10 bases from V and 3 bases from J, with 22 bases between. The CDR3 loop spans 16 amino acids. Germline CDR1 ENHRY, CDR2 SYGVKD. The CDR3 spells CATTPAKLGGKNIQYF. In nucleotides, the CDR3 is TGTGCCACCACACCAGCGAAACTAGGGGGCAAAAACATTCAGTACTTC.